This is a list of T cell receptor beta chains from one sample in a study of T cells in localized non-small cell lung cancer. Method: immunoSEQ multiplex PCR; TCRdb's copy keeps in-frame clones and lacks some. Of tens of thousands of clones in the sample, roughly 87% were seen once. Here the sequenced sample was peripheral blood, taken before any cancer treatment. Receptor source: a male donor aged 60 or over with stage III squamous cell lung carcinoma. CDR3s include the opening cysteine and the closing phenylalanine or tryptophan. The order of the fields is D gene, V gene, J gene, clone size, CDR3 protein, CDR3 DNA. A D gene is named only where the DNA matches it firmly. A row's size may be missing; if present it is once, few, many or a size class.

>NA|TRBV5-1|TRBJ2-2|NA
CASSSGLGPNTGELFF
TGCGCCAGCAGCTCGGGACTGGGACCTAACACCGGGGAGCTGTTTTTT
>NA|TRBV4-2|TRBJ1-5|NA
CASSQGLRELSQPQHF
TGTGCCAGCAGCCAAGGACTCCGGGAGCTGAGTCAGCCCCAGCATTTT
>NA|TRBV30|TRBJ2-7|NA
CAWIRHPGSYEQYF
TGTGCCTGGATTAGACACCCGGGCTCCTACGAGCAGTACTTC
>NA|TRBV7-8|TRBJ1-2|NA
CASRASGATKNNYGYTF
TGTGCCAGCAGAGCCTCAGGGGCCACAAAAAATAACTATGGCTACACCTTC
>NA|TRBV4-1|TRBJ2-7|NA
CASSQQGTIGEQYF
TGCGCCAGCAGCCAACAGGGGACAATTGGCGAGCAGTACTTC
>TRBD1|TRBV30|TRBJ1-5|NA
CAWSGTGTSNQPQHF
TGTGCCTGGAGTGGGACAGGGACCAGCAATCAGCCCCAGCATTTT
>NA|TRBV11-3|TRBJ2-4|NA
CASTTIGQSKNIQYF
TGTGCCAGCACCACAATTGGACAGTCCAAAAACATTCAGTACTTC
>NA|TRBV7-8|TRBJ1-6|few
CASSSPFNSPLHF
TGTGCCAGCAGCTCACCATTTAATTCACCCCTCCACTTT
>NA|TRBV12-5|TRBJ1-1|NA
CASGYENTEAFF
TGTGCTAGTGGTTACGAGAACACTGAAGCTTTCTTT
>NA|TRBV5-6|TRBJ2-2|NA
CASSLGTGRNTGELFF
TGTGCCAGCAGCTTGGGAACAGGGAGAAACACCGGGGAGCTGTTTTTT
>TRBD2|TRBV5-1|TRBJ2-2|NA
CASSPGGGPTGELFF
TGCGCCAGCAGCCCCGGGGGGGGTCCCACCGGGGAGCTGTTTTTT
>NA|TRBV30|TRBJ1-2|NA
CAWSVRDAKGGYTF
TGTGCCTGGAGTGTCAGGGACGCAAAGGGGGGCTACACCTTC
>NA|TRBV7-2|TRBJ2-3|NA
CASSFTRQGDTQYF
TGTGCCAGCAGCTTCACGCGACAAGGAGATACGCAGTATTTT
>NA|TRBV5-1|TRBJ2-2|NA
CASSLVPTGTAWGGELFF
TGCGCCAGCAGCTTGGTCCCTACCGGGACGGCCTGGGGCGGGGAGCTGTTTTTT
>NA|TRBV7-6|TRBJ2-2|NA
CASSVREARVGELFF
TGTGCCAGCAGCGTCAGGGAGGCCCGGGTCGGGGAGCTGTTTTTT
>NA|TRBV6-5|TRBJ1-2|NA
CASSPGQPNYGYTF
TGTGCCAGCAGCCCTGGACAGCCTAACTATGGCTACACCTTC
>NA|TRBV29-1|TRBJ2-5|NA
CSVVRGMKTQYF
TGCAGCGTTGTGAGGGGTATGAAGACCCAGTACTTC
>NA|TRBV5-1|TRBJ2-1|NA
CASSLLGSSYNEQFF
TGCGCCAGCAGCTTGCTTGGCTCTTCCTACAATGAGCAGTTCTTC
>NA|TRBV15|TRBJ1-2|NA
CATSSRTSGVGYTF
TGTGCCACCAGCAGTCGCACCAGCGGGGTAGGCTACACCTTC
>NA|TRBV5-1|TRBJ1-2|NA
CASSLEGTSYGYTF
TGCGCCAGCAGCTTGGAAGGCACCTCCTATGGCTACACCTTC
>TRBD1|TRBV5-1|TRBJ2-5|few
CASSAGTGVPETQYF
TGCGCCAGCAGCGCCGGGACAGGAGTACCCGAGACCCAGTACTTC
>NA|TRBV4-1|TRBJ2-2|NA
CASSHRHSTGELFF
TGCGCCAGCAGCCATAGACACTCGACCGGGGAGCTGTTTTTT
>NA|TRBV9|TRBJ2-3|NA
CASSVGSLARSADTQYF
TGTGCCAGCAGCGTAGGATCCCTCGCCCGTTCGGCAGATACGCAGTATTTT
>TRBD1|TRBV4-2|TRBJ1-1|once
CASSKGQGDTEAFF
TGTGCCAGCAGCAAGGGACAGGGAGACACTGAAGCTTTCTTT
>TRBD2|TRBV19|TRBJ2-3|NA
CASSNLPRRGGTDTQYF
TGTGCCAGTAGTAACCTCCCCAGGCGGGGGGGCACAGATACGCAGTATTTT
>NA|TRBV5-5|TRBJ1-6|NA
CASSFDLNSPLHF
TGTGCCAGCAGCTTCGACCTTAATTCACCCCTCCACTTT
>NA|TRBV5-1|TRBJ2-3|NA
CASSLGIGTDTQYF
TGCGCCAGCAGCTTGGGTATAGGGACAGATACGCAGTATTTT
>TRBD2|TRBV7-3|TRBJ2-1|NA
CASSPASGGGALNEQFF
TGTGCCAGCAGCCCCGCCTCGGGCGGGGGGGCCCTCAATGAGCAGTTCTTC
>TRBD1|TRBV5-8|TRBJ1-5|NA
CASSLGQGRQPQHF
TGTGCCAGCAGCTTGGGACAGGGCCGCCAGCCCCAGCATTTT
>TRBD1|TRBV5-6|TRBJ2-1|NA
CASSLDRGIYNEQFF
TGTGCCAGCAGCTTGGACAGGGGGATCTACAATGAGCAGTTCTTC
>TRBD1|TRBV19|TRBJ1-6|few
CASSKDRSNSPLHF
TGTGCCAGTAGTAAGGACAGGAGTAATTCACCCCTCCACTTT
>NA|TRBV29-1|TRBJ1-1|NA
CSVAGKLMNTEAFF
TGCAGCGTTGCGGGGAAGTTGATGAACACTGAAGCTTTCTTT
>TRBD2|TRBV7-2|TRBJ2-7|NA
CASRWGGSEYEQYF
TGTGCCAGCAGATGGGGCGGGAGCGAGTACGAGCAGTACTTC
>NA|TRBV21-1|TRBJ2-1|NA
CATDSYNEQFF
TGTGCCACTGACTCCTACAATGAGCAGTTCTTC
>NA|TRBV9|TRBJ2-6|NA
CASSEQGTIDSGANVLTF
TGTGCCAGCAGCGAACAGGGAACTATCGATTCTGGGGCCAACGTCCTGACTTTC
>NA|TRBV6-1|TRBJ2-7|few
CASSLRQLGSGEQYF
TGTGCCAGCAGCCTAAGGCAGCTGGGATCGGGTGAGCAGTACTTC
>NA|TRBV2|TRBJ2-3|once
CASRRAISTDTQYF
TGTGCCAGCAGGCGGGCTATATCCACAGATACGCAGTATTTT
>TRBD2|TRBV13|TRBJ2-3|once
CASSLTSGANTQYF
TGTGCCAGCAGCTTGACTAGCGGGGCCAATACGCAGTATTTT
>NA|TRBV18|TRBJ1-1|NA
CASSAKTGNTEAFF
TGTGCCAGCTCAGCAAAGACAGGGAACACTGAAGCTTTCTTT
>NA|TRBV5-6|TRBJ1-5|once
CASSLVGPNQPQHF
TGTGCCAGCAGCTTGGTAGGGCCCAATCAGCCCCAGCATTTT
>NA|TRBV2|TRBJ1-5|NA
CASSEGLGQPQHF
TGTGCCAGCAGTGAAGGATTAGGTCAGCCCCAGCATTTT
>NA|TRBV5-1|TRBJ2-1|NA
CASSLEGSYNEQFF
TGCGCCAGCAGCTTGGAGGGTTCCTACAATGAGCAGTTCTTC
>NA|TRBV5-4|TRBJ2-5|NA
CASSYRDGKETQYF
TGTGCCAGCAGCTACCGGGACGGAAAAGAGACCCAGTACTTC